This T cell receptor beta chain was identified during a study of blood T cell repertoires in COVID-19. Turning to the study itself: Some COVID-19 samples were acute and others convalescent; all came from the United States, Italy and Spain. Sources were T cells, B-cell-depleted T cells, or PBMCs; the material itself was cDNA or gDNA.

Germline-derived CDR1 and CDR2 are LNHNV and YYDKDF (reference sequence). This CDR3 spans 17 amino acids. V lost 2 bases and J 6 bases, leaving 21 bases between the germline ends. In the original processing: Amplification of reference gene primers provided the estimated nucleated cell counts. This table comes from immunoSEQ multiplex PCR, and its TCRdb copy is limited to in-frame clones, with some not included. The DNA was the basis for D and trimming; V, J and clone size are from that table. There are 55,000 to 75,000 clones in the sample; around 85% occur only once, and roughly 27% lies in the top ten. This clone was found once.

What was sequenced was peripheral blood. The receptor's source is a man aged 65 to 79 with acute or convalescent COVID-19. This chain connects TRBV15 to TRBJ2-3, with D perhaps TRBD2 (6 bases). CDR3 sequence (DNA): TGTGCCACCAGCAGACCCGGGACGGGCGGGGCCGGCGATACGCAGTATTTT. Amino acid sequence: CATSRPGTGGAGDTQYF.